This T cell receptor (beta chain) appears in the sequencing data of a study of blood T cell repertoires in COVID-19. Study background: Sites in the United States, Italy and Spain provided acute and convalescent COVID-19 samples. PBMCs, B-cell-depleted T cells, or T cells provided the cDNA or gDNA that made up the material.

CDR3 length equals 15 residues. Per germline, CDR1 SGHVS and CDR2 FQNEAQ. Losses at the gene ends were 5 bases for V and 2 bases for J; bases not matched to a gene: 6. Followed longitudinally, the Seattle patients had been enrolled during active infection. Repertoires were generated with immunoSEQ multiplex PCR, while TCRdb's copy carries only in-frame clones and drops some. This table holds some 160,000 clones, under 95% found once. The sequencing sample was made of peripheral blood. The gene calls are TRBV7-8 and TRBJ1-2; TRBD1 agrees at 9 bases. The sequence was collected from a man between 18 and 29 years old with COVID-19, enrolled during active disease. Here the CDR3 reads CASSPSGTGNYGYTF. The CDR3 DNA sequence: TGTGCCAGCAGCCCGTCCGGGACAGGGAACTATGGCTACACCTTC. The whole variable domain, filled in from reference TRBV7-8 and TRBJ1-2, reads GAGVSQSPRYKVAKRGQDVALRCDPISGHVSLFWYQQALGQGPEFLTYFQNEAQLDKSGLPSDRFFAERPEGSVSTLKIQRTQQEDSAVYLCASSPSGTGNYGYTFGSGTRLTVV.